A selection of T cell receptor beta chains follows, all from one sample in a study of lymphopenia after photon versus proton radiotherapy. Assay: immunoSEQ multiplex PCR; the TCRdb copy retains only in-frame clones and omits some. The sample carries tens of thousands of clones, approximately 83% recorded once. Sample: peripheral blood, taken from a patient treated with proton-based radiotherapy. These receptors came from a woman in her seventies with pancreatic cancer. CDR3s include the opening cysteine and the closing phenylalanine or tryptophan. Each record gives: CDR3 protein, J gene, clone size, V gene. Not all rows give a size; the values are once, few, many and, for expanded clones, a class.

cdr3_aa: CSAPEGAGYTF
j_call: TRBJ1-2
clone_size: NA
v_call: TRBV20-1

cdr3_aa: CASLRTGKNNEQFF
j_call: TRBJ2-1
clone_size: NA
v_call: TRBV28

cdr3_aa: CASTGETSGTTYNEQFF
j_call: TRBJ2-1
clone_size: NA
v_call: TRBV21-1

cdr3_aa: CASSAARVPSGNEQFF
j_call: TRBJ2-1
clone_size: NA
v_call: TRBV9

cdr3_aa: CAWSVVTSVAKNIQYF
j_call: TRBJ2-4
clone_size: NA
v_call: TRBV30

cdr3_aa: CASSLPTVRNDEQFF
j_call: TRBJ2-1
clone_size: NA
v_call: TRBV11-1

cdr3_aa: CASSVKGYNYGYTF
j_call: TRBJ1-2
clone_size: NA
v_call: TRBV9

cdr3_aa: CASGVDTGELFF
j_call: TRBJ2-2
clone_size: NA
v_call: TRBV28

cdr3_aa: CASSSFGNTEAFF
j_call: TRBJ1-1
clone_size: NA
v_call: TRBV6-5

cdr3_aa: CASSFPNRDREQYF
j_call: TRBJ2-7
clone_size: NA
v_call: TRBV5-4

cdr3_aa: CASSYLRDQPQHF
j_call: TRBJ1-5
clone_size: NA
v_call: TRBV6-5

cdr3_aa: CASSLTPEDGTEQYF
j_call: TRBJ2-7
clone_size: once
v_call: TRBV5-6

cdr3_aa: CASSAPIAGAEAFF
j_call: TRBJ1-1
clone_size: NA
v_call: TRBV2

cdr3_aa: CASSLSTTQKANYGNTF
j_call: TRBJ1-2
clone_size: NA
v_call: TRBV27

cdr3_aa: CATRGGSSGNTIYF
j_call: TRBJ1-3
clone_size: NA
v_call: TRBV10-3

cdr3_aa: CASTLSGAGVNEKLFF
j_call: TRBJ1-4
clone_size: NA
v_call: TRBV28

cdr3_aa: CASSLILAGDTDTQYF
j_call: TRBJ2-3
clone_size: NA
v_call: TRBV5-1

cdr3_aa: CASSNLRTDTQYF
j_call: TRBJ2-3
clone_size: once
v_call: TRBV5-1

cdr3_aa: CASSWASGAHEKLFF
j_call: TRBJ1-4
clone_size: NA
v_call: TRBV28

cdr3_aa: CASSEFLLVPYEQYF
j_call: TRBJ2-7
clone_size: NA
v_call: TRBV6-1